The entry below gives a single T cell receptor (beta chain) sequence along with its context. A read error is possible here, since a much larger clone lies one base away. Other DNA sequences of this sample code for an identical CDR3. The data are from a study of shared clonotypes between healthy human individuals. Trimming took off 0 bases at V and 0 bases at J, with 1 base between the two ends. Germline loops: CDR1 MNHEY, CDR2 SVGAGI. The length of the CDR3 is 13 residues. Measured with immunoSEQ multiplex PCR; TCRdb has only the in-frame clones, and not every one. The data hold approximately 980,000 clones, with approximately 80% observed a single time.

The chain joins TRBV6-5 to TRBJ2-3; the D is unclear. The clonotype originates from a man aged 18 to 29 in good health. Sequenced input: memory CD4+ T cells sorted from blood. Stated subset: CD45RA-negative fraction. The chain's CDR3 is CASSYSSTDTQYF. CDR3 sequence (DNA): TGTGCCAGCAGTTACTCTAGCACAGATACGCAGTATTTT.